A selection of T cell receptor beta chains follows, all from one sample in a study of memory CD4+ T cells and cytomegalovirus serostatus. Method: immunoSEQ multiplex PCR; TCRdb's copy keeps in-frame clones and lacks some. The repertoire holds 45,000 to 60,000 clones, with around 70% as singletons. Sequenced material: memory CD4+ T cells from blood. The receptor source for this set is an adult in good health and CMV-seropositive. The CDR3 runs from the conserved cysteine through the conserved F or W. The D gene is left open where the match is weak. A row's size may be missing; if present it is once, few, many or a size class.

V gene,D gene,clone size,J gene,CDR3 protein,CDR3 DNA
TRBV14,.,.,TRBJ2-7,CASGRSSYEQYF,TGTGCCAGCGGGCGGAGCTCCTACGAGCAGTACTTC
TRBV7-9,.,.,TRBJ1-6,CASSLAVGRISYNSPLHF,TGTGCCAGCAGCTTAGCGGTGGGCAGAATCTCCTATAATTCACCCCTCCACTTT
TRBV6-5,.,.,TRBJ2-1,CASSRDGAYNEQFF,TGTGCCAGCAGCAGGGACGGAGCCTACAATGAGCAGTTCTTC
TRBV28,.,once,TRBJ2-3,CASSRGGGFGTQYF,TGTGCCAGCAGTAGGGGGGGCGGGTTCGGTACGCAGTATTTT
TRBV10-3,TRBD1,.,TRBJ2-5,CAISESGVDRDQETQYF,TGTGCCATCAGTGAGTCGGGGGTGGACAGGGACCAAGAGACCCAGTACTTC
TRBV29-1,TRBD2,.,TRBJ2-5,CSVDGGTQETQYF,TGCAGCGTGGACGGGGGGACCCAAGAGACCCAGTACTTC
TRBV9,TRBD2,.,TRBJ2-3,CASSPSGGGTDTQYF,TGTGCCAGCAGCCCGAGCGGGGGGGGCACAGATACGCAGTATTTT
TRBV7-9,TRBD2,.,TRBJ2-3,CASSLDGGGTTDTQYF,TGTGCCAGCAGCTTAGATGGCGGGGGGACCACAGATACGCAGTATTTT
TRBV10-2,.,once,TRBJ1-1,CASSESAGVGGNTEAFF,TGCGCCAGCAGTGAGTCAGCCGGGGTAGGTGGGAACACTGAAGCTTTCTTT
TRBV7-9,.,.,TRBJ2-3,CASSLASLSQYF,TGTGCCAGCAGCTTAGCTTCTCTGTCGCAGTATTTT
TRBV11-2,.,.,TRBJ2-7,CASSRGASGLTGEQYF,TGTGCCAGCAGCCGTGGGGCTAGTGGTCTTACGGGTGAGCAGTACTTC
TRBV28,.,.,TRBJ2-5,CASSKTGSQYF,TGTGCCAGCAGTAAGACTGGGTCCCAGTACTTC
TRBV4-2,.,once,TRBJ2-5,CASSQDYWYQETQYF,TGTGCCAGCAGCCAAGACTACTGGTACCAAGAGACCCAGTACTTC
TRBV7-8,TRBD1,once,TRBJ2-5,CASSKTGGETQYF,TGTGCCAGCAGCAAGACAGGGGGGGAGACCCAGTACTTC
TRBV2,.,.,TRBJ2-3,CASSDQSLGTDTQYF,TGTGCCAGCAGTGATCAGAGCCTAGGGACAGATACGCAGTATTTT
TRBV25-1,TRBD1,.,TRBJ1-5,CASPGQPWCNQPQHF,TGTGCCAGCCCGGGACAGCCTTGGTGCAATCAGCCCCAGCATTTT
TRBV7-6,.,.,TRBJ2-3,CASSLVYRAGTDTQYF,TGTGCCAGCAGCTTAGTTTATAGGGCCGGCACAGATACGCAGTATTTT
TRBV5-5,.,few,TRBJ2-5,CASSLVADKGQETQYF,TGTGCCAGCAGCTTGGTGGCCGACAAGGGGCAAGAGACCCAGTACTTC
TRBV19,TRBD2,few,TRBJ2-1,CASSRRLAGEYNEQFF,TGTGCCAGTAGTCGTCGGCTAGCGGGGGAGTACAATGAGCAGTTCTTC
TRBV2,.,.,TRBJ1-1,CASSEIESGFF,TGTGCCAGCAGTGAAATCGAAAGTGGTTTCTTT
TRBV27,TRBD1,.,TRBJ1-2,CASSSYTGQGNYGYTF,TGTGCCAGCAGTTCGTACACGGGACAGGGAAACTATGGCTACACCTTC
TRBV6-5,.,.,TRBJ2-2,CASSRFTANTGELFF,TGTGCCAGCAGCCGATTCACAGCGAACACCGGGGAGCTGTTTTTT
TRBV5-1,.,.,TRBJ2-1,CASSLVAGGNYNEQFF,TGCGCCAGCAGCTTGGTGGCCGGGGGTAACTACAATGAGCAGTTCTTC
TRBV6-1,.,.,TRBJ1-3,CASRGSSGNTIYF,TGTGCCAGCAGGGGCAGCTCTGGAAACACCATATATTTT
TRBV5-1,TRBD2,.,TRBJ2-1,CASSSGTSGGKYNEQFF,TGCGCCAGCAGCTCGGGGACTAGCGGGGGGAAGTACAATGAGCAGTTCTTC
TRBV4-2,.,.,TRBJ2-5,CASSQSYGRLSQETQYF,TGTGCCAGCAGCCAAAGCTATGGGAGGCTGTCCCAAGAGACCCAGTACTTC
TRBV5-1,TRBD2,.,TRBJ2-3,CASSSTSGGFTDTQYF,TGCGCCAGCAGCTCCACTAGCGGGGGGTTCACAGATACGCAGTATTTT
TRBV6-4,.,once,TRBJ1-6,CASSASGIGGLDSPLHF,TGTGCCAGCAGTGCGTCAGGGATAGGGGGTTTGGATTCACCCCTCCACTTT
TRBV28,TRBD1,.,TRBJ2-2,CASSYTDRGHTGELFF,TGTGCCAGCAGTTATACGGACAGGGGCCACACCGGGGAGCTGTTTTTT
TRBV21-1,.,.,TRBJ2-7,CASSKGQGGMVEQYF,TGTGCCAGCAGCAAGGGTCAGGGTGGGATGGTCGAGCAGTACTTC
TRBV27,TRBD1,few,TRBJ1-6,CASRTGQGGSPLHF,TGTGCCAGCAGGACAGGACAGGGAGGGAGTCCCCTCCACTTT
TRBV7-2,.,.,TRBJ2-7,CASSGRDEQYF,TGTGCCAGCAGCGGTCGAGACGAGCAGTACTTC
TRBV2,TRBD2,.,TRBJ2-3,CASSPSGYRTDTQYF,TGTGCCAGCAGTCCTAGCGGCTACCGCACAGATACGCAGTATTTT
TRBV7-8,.,.,TRBJ2-5,CASNQNYERTQYF,TGTGCCAGCAACCAGAACTACGAGAGAACCCAGTACTTC
TRBV2,.,.,TRBJ1-6,CASTFRDGDSPLHF,TGTGCCAGCACCTTCCGGGACGGCGATTCACCCCTCCACTTT
TRBV11-2,.,.,TRBJ1-2,CASSLGPNYGYTF,TGTGCCAGCAGCTTAGGACCGAACTATGGCTACACCTTC
TRBV27,TRBD1,.,TRBJ2-1,CASSLQGVAYNEQFF,TGTGCCAGCAGTTTACAGGGGGTCGCCTACAATGAGCAGTTCTTC